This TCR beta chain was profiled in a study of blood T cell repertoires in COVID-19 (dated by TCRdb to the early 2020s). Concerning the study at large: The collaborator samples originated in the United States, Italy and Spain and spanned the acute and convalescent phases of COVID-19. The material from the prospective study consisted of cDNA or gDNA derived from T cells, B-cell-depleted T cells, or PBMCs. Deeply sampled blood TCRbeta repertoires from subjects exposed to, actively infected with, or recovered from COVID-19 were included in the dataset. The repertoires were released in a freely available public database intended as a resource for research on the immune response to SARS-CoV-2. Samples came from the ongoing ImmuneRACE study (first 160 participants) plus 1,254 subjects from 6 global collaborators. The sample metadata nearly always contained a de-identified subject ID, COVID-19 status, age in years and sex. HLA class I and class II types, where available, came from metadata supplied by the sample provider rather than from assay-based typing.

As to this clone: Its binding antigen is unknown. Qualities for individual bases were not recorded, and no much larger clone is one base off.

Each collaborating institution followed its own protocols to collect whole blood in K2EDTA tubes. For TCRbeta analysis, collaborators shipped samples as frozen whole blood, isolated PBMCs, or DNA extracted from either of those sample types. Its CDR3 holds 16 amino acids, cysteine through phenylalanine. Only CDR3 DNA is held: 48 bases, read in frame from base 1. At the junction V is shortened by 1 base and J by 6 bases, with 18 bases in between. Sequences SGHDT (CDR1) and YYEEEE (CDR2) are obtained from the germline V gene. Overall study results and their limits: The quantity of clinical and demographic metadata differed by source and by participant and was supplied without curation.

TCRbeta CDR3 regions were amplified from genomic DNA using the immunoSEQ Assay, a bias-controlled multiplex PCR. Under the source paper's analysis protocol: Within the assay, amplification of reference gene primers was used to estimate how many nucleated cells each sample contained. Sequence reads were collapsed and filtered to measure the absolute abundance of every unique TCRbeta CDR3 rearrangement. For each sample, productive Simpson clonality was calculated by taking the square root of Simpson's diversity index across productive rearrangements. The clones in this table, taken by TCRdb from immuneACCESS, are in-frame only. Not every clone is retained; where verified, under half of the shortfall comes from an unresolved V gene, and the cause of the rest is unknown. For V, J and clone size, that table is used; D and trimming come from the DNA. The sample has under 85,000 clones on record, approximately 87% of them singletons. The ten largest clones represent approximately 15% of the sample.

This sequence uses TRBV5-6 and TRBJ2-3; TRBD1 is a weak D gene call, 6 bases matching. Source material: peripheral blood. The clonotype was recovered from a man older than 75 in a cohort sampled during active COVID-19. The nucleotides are TGTGCCAGCAGCTTGTTTCAGGGGTTGCGCTCCGATACGCAGTATTTT. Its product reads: CASSLFQGLRSDTQYF.